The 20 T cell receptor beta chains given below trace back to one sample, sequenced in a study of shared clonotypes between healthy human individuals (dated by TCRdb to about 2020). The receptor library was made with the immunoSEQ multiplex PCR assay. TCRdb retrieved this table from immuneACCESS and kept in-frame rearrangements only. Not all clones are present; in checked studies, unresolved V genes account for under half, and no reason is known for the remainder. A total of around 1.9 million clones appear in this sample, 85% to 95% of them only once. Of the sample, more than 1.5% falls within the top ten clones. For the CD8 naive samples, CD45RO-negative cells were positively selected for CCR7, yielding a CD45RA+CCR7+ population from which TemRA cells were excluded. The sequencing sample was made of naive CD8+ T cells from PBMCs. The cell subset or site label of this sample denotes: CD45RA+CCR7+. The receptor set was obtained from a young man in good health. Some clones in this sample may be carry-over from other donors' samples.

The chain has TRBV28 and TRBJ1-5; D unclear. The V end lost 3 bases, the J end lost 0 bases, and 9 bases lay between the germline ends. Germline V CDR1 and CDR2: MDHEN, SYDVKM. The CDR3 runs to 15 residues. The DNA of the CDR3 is TGTGCCAGCAGTTTTTCAGGTTATAGCAATCAGCCCCAGCATTTT. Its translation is CASSFSGYSNQPQHF. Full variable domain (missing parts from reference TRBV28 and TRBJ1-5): DVKVTQSSRYLVKRTGEKVFLECVQDMDHENMFWYRQDPGLGLRLIYFSYDVKMKEKGDIPEGYSVSREKKERFSLILESASTNQTSMYLCASSFSGYSNQPQHFGDGTRLSIL.

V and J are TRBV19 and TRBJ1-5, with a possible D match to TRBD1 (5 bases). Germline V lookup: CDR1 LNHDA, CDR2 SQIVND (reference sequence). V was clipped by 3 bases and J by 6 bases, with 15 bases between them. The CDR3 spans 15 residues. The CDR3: CASSILFQGGQPQHF. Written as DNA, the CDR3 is TGTGCCAGTAGTATTCTCTTCCAGGGCGGTCAGCCCCAGCATTTT.

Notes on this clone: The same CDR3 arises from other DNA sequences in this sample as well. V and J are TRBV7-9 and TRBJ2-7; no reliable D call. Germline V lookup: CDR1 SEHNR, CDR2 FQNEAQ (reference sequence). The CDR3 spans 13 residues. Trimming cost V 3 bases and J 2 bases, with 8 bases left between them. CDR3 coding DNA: TGTGCCAGCAGCTTTGCCGGCACCTACGAGCAGTACTTC. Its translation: CASSFAGTYEQYF.

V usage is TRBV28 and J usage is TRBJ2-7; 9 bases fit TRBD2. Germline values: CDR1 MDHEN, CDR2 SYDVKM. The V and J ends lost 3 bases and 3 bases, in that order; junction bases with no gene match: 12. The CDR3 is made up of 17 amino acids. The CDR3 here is CASSLSDSRTSDYEQYF. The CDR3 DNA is TGTGCCAGCAGTTTGTCCGACAGCCGGACTAGCGACTACGAGCAGTACTTC.

CDR3 amino acids: CASSNTPYEQYF. The CDR3, as DNA: TGTGCCAGTAGTAACACACCCTACGAGCAGTACTTC. The chain combines TRBV19 with TRBJ2-7; no definite D call. There are 12 residues in the CDR3. CDR1 and CDR2 from the germline V gene are LNHDA and SQIVND (reference sequence). The V end was cut by 4 bases, the J end by 2 bases, with 6 bases between. Full variable domain (rest looked up from reference TRBV19 and TRBJ2-7): DGGITQSPKYLFRKEGQNVTLSCEQNLNHDAMYWYRQDPGQGLRLIYYSQIVNDFQKGDIAEGYSVSREKKESFPLTVTSAQKNPTAFYLCASSNTPYEQYFGPGTRLTVT.

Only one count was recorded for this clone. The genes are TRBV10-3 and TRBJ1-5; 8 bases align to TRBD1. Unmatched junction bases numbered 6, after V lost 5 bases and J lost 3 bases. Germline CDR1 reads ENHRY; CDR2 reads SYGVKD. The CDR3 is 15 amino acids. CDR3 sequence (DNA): TGTGCCATCAGTAGGACAGGGAGTTTCAATCAGCCCCAGCATTTT. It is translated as CAISRTGSFNQPQHF.

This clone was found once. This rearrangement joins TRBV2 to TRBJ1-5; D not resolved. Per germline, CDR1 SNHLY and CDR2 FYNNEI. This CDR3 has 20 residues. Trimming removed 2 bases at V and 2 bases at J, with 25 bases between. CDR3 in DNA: TGTGCCAGCAGTGAAATAAGAGTCATCGGCGGTTTAATTGGCAATCAGCCCCAGCATTTT. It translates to CASSEIRVIGGLIGNQPQHF.

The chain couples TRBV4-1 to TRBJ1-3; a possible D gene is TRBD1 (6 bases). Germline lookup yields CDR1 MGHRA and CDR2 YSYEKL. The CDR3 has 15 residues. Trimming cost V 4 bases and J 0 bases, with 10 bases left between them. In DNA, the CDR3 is TGCGCCAGCAGCCCTGTGACAGGCTCTGGAAACACCATATATTTT. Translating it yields CASSPVTGSGNTIYF.

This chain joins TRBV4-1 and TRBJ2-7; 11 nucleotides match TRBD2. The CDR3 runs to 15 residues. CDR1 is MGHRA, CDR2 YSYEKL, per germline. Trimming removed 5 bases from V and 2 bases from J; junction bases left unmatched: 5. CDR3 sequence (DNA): TGCGCCAGCAGCTTCGGGACTAGCGGAACCTACGAGCAGTACTTC. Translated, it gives CASSFGTSGTYEQYF.

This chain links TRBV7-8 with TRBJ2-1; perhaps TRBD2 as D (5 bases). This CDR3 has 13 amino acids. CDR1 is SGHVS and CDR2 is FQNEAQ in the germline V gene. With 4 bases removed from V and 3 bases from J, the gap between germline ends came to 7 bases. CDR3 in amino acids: CASSSRDYNEQFF. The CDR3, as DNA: TGTGCCAGCAGCTCCCGGGACTACAATGAGCAGTTCTTC.

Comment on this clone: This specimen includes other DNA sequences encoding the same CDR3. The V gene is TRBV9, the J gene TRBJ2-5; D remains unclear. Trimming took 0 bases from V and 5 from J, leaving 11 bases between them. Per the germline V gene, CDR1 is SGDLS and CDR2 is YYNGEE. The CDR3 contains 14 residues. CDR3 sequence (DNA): TGTGCCAGCAGCGTAGCGGGCTCCGGGGAGACCCAGTACTTC. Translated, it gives CASSVAGSGETQYF.

This chain's CDR3 is CASSQASGLVSGELFF. The CDR3 bases are TGCGCCAGCAGCCAAGCCAGCGGACTAGTTTCAGGGGAGCTGTTTTTT. The chain recombines TRBV4-1 with TRBJ2-2; 7 bases align to TRBD2. The CDR3 contains 16 residues. Germline V gives CDR1 MGHRA, CDR2 YSYEKL. Trimming removed 1 base from V and 8 bases from J; junction bases left unmatched: 10.

For the CDR3, the DNA is TGTGCCAGCAGCTCGACATCGGGGGACAGCCTTAAAAACATTCAGTACTTC. It translates to CASSSTSGDSLKNIQYF. The rearrangement links TRBV7-9 to TRBJ2-4; possible D gene TRBD1, 7 bases. Germline-derived CDR1 and CDR2 are SEHNR and FQNEAQ (reference sequence). Trimming cost V 4 bases and J 4 bases, with 20 bases left between them. The length of the CDR3 is 17 residues.

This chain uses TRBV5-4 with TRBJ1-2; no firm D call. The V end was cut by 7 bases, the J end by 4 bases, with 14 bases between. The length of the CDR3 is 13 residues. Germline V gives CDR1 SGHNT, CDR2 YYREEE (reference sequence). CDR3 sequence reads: CASGLQEVYGYTF. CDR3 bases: TGTGCCAGCGGTCTTCAGGAGGTCTATGGCTACACCTTC.

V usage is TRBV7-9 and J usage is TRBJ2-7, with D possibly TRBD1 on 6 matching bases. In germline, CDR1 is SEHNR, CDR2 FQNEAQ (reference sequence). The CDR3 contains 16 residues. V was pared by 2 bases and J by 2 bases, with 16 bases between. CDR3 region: CASSLHRDTITYEQYF. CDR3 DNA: TGTGCCAGCAGCTTACACCGGGACACAATCACCTACGAGCAGTACTTC.

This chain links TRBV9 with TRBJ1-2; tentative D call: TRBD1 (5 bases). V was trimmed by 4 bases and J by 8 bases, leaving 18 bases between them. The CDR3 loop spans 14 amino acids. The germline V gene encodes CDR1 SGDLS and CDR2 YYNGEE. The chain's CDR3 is CASSPPSAGYGYTF. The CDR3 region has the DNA TGTGCCAGCAGCCCCCCCTCCGCAGGGTACGGCTACACCTTC.

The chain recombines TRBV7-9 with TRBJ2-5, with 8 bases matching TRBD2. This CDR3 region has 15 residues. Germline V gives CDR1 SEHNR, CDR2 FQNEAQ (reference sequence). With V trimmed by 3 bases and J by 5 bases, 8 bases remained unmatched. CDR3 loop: CASSFPAGVLETQYF. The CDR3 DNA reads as TGTGCCAGCAGCTTCCCAGCGGGAGTGTTGGAGACCCAGTACTTC.

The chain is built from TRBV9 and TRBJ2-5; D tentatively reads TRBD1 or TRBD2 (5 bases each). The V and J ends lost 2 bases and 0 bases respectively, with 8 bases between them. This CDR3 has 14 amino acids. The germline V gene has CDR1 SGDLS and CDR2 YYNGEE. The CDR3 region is CASSVQGDQETQYF. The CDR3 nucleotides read TGTGCCAGCAGCGTTCAGGGAGACCAAGAGACCCAGTACTTC.

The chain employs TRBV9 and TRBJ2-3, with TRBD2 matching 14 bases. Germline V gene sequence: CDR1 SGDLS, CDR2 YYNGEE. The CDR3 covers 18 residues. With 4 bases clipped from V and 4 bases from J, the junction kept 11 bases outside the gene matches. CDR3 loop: CASSTIIRTSGRPDTQYF. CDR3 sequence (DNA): TGTGCCAGCAGCACCATAATAAGGACTAGCGGGAGGCCAGATACGCAGTATTTT.

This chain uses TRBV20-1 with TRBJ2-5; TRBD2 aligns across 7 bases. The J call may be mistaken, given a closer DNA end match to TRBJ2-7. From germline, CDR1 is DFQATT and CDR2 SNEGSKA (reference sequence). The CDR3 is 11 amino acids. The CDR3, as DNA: TGCAGTCCGCGCGGGGAGGGCGAGCAGTACTTC. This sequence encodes CSPRGEGEQYF.